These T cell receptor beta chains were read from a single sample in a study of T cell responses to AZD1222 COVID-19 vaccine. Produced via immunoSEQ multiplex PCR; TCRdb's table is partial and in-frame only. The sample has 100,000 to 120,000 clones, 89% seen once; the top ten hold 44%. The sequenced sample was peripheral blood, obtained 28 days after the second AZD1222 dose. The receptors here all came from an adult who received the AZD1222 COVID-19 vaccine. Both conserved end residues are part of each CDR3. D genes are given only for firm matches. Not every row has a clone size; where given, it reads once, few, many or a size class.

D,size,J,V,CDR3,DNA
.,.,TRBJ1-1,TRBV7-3,CASSLTGPWTEAFF,TGTGCCAGCAGCTTAACAGGACCGTGGACTGAAGCTTTCTTT
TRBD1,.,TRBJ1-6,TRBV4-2,CASSQDDRGLSPLHF,TGTGCCAGCAGCCAAGATGACAGGGGGCTGTCACCCCTCCACTTT
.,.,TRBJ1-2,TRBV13,CASSSFWGHTSNYGYTF,TGTGCCAGCAGCTCGTTTTGGGGGCACACTTCAAACTATGGCTACACCTTC
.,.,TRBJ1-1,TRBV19,CASRGEYTEAFF,TGTGCCAGTAGGGGAGAATACACTGAAGCTTTCTTT
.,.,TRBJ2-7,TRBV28,CASSISHEQYF,TGTGCCAGCAGCATCTCCCACGAGCAGTACTTC
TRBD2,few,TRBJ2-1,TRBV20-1,CSASRGLDGGEQFF,TGCAGTGCTAGTCGGGGACTAGATGGGGGTGAGCAGTTCTTC
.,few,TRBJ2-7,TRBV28,CASSPRWGRSEQYF,TGTGCCAGCAGTCCCCGATGGGGGCGCTCCGAGCAGTACTTC
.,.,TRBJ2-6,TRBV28,CASTGANVLTF,TGTGCCAGCACTGGGGCCAACGTCCTGACTTTC
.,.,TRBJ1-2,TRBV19,CASGSRGEGGYTF,TGTGCCAGTGGTTCAAGAGGAGAAGGGGGCTACACCTTC
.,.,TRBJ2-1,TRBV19,CASSIQRQLIDNEQFF,TGTGCCAGTAGTATCCAGCGACAGTTAATAGACAATGAGCAGTTCTTC
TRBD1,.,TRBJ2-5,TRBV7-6,CATKRGRHQETQYF,TGTGCCACCAAGAGGGGGCGGCATCAAGAGACCCAGTACTTC
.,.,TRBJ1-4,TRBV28,CASSLLIFRGTNEKLFF,TGTGCCAGCAGTTTATTGATATTTCGGGGGACTAATGAAAAACTGTTTTTT
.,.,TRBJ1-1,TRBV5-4,CASSLRTMNTEAFF,TGTGCCAGCAGCTTAAGGACTATGAACACTGAAGCTTTCTTT
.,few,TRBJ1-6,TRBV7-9,CASSSPRRGSPLHF,TGTGCCAGCAGCTCCCCACGGAGGGGATCACCCCTCCACTTT
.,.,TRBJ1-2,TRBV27,CATHGGNHGYTF,TGTGCCACCCATGGGGGGAACCATGGCTACACCTTC
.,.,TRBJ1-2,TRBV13,CASSPQGGAYGYTF,TGTGCCAGCAGCCCGCAGGGAGGGGCCTATGGCTACACCTTC
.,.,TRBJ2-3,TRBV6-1,CASSEAGRAADTQYF,TGTGCCAGCAGTGAAGCGGGCAGGGCGGCAGATACGCAGTATTTT
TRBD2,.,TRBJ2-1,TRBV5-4,CASSWGAGGVNEQFF,TGTGCCAGCAGCTGGGGGGCGGGAGGGGTCAATGAGCAGTTCTTC